This T cell receptor (beta chain) is drawn from a study of shared clonotypes between healthy human individuals. Deep level was the assay's run setting. Libraries were prepared by immunoSEQ multiplex PCR; TCRdb keeps only in-frame clonotypes and omits some of them. The table lists approximately 640,000 clones, about nine tenths of them singletons. This clone was detected once. The V segment lost 8 bases and the J segment 9 bases; nucleotides outside the gene matches: 11. Germline V gene lookup returns CDR1 MNHEY and CDR2 SVGAGI. This CDR3 comprises 14 residues. The chain employs TRBV6-5 and TRBJ2-1; TRBD2 matches at 9 bases. Material for sequencing was memory CD8+ T cells from PBMCs. This sample's subset: CD45RO+ cells pooled with CCR7-negative TemRA cells. This clonotype was obtained from a man in his late teens or twenties in good health. Some clones in this sample may be carry-over from other donors' samples. The CDR3 DNA reads TGTGCCAGCGCCTGGCGGGAGGGACGCGGTGAGCAGTTCTTC. As protein: CASAWREGRGEQFF.